This entry features one TCR beta chain sequence. This entry is derived from a study of CD8 T cells in Susac syndrome. In germline, CDR1 is MNHEY, CDR2 SVGAGI. V lost 0 bases to trimming and J lost 5 bases, with 14 bases between them. The CDR3 is 16 residues long. Random hexamers primed reverse transcription of about 0.45 to 1 ug RNA. It was immunoSEQ multiplex PCR that amplified TCR beta CDR3 across 54 Vbeta and 13 Jbeta. A single record per CDR3 protein comes from TCRdb applying MiXCR to the immunoSEQ multiplex PCR reads. The sample has fewer than 300,000 distinct CDR3 sequences; approximately 84% are singletons. The multiple sclerosis controls were treatment-naive patients affected by stable or active relapsing-remitting disease. Negative isolation was used for CD8+ and CD4+ T cells, and FACS enrichment was applied to TEMRA cells.

This sequence originates from a human donor with multiple sclerosis. Sample: CD8+ T cells from PBMCs. The chain uses TRBV6-5 and TRBJ2-1, with D tentatively TRBD2 (5 bases). The CDR3 bases are TGTGCCAGCAGTTACTCTTGGACTCCCGAGGACAATGAGCAGTTCTTC. This sequence encodes CASSYSWTPEDNEQFF.